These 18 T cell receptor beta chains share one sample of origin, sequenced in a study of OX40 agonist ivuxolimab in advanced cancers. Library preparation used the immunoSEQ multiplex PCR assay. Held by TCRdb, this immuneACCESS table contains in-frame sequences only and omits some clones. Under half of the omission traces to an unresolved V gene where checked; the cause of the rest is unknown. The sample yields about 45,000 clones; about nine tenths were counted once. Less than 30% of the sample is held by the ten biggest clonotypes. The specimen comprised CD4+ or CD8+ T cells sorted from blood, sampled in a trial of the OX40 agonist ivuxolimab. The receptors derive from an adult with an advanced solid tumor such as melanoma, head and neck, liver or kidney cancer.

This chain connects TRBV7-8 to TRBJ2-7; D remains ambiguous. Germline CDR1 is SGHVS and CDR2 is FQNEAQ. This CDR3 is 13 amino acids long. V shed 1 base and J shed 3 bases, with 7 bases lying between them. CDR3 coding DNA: TGTGCCAGCAGCTTAGGAATGGGCTACGAGCAGTACTTC. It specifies CASSLGMGYEQYF.

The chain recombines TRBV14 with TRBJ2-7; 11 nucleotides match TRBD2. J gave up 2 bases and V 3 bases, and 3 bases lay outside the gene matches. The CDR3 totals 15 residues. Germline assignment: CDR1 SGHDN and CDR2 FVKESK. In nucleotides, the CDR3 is TGTGCCAGCAGCCAGACTAGCGGGAATCCCTACGAGCAGTACTTC. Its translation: CASSQTSGNPYEQYF.

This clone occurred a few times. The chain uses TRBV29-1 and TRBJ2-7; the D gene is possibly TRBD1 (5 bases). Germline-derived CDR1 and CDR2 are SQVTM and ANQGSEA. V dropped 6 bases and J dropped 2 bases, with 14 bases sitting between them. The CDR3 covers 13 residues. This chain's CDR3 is CSVADSLPYEQYF. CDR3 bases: TGCAGCGTAGCCGACAGTCTCCCCTACGAGCAGTACTTC.

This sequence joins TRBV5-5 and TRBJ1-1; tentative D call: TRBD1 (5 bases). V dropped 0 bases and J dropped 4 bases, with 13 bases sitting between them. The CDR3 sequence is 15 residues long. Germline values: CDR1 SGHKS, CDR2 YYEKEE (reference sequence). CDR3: CASSLGGRVGTEAFF. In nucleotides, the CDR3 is TGTGCCAGCAGCTTGGGGGGCAGGGTTGGCACTGAAGCTTTCTTT.

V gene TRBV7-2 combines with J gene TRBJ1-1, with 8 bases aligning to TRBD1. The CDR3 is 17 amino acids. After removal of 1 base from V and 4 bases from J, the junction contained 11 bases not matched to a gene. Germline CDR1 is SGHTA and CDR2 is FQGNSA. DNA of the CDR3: TGTGCCAGCAGCTTAGTGACGACGCCACAGGGGGGCACTGAAGCTTTCTTT. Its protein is CASSLVTTPQGGTEAFF.

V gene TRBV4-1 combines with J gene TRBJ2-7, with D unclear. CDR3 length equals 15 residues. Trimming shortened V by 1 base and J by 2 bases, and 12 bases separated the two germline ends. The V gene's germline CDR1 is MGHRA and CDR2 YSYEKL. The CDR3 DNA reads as TGCGCCAGCAGCCAAGGCAAGGGCCCCGCCTACGAGCAGTACTTC. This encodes CASSQGKGPAYEQYF.

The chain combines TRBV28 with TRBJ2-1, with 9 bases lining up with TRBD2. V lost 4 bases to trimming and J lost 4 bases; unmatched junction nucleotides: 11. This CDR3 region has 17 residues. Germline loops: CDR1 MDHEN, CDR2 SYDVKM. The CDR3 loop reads CASSSTSSGTTYNEQFF. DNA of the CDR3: TGTGCCAGCAGTTCCACATCTAGCGGGACAACTTACAATGAGCAGTTCTTC.

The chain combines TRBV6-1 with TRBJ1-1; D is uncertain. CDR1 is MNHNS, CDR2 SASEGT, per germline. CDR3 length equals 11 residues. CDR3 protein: CSTVRGTEAFF. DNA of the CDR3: TGTTCCACCGTGAGAGGTACTGAAGCTTTCTTT.

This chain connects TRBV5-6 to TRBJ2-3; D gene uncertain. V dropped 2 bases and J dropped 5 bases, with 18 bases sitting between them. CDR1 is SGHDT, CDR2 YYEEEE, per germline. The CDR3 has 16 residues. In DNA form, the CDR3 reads TGTGCCAGCAGCTTACCGGCTGAGCCTGGCAGAGATACGCAGTATTTT. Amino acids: CASSLPAEPGRDTQYF.

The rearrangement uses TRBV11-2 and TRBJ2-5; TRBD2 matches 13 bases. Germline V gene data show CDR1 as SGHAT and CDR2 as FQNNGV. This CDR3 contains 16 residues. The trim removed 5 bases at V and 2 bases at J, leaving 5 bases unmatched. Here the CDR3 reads CASSPRLAGGQETQYF. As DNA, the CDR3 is TGTGCCAGCAGCCCCAGACTAGCGGGAGGTCAAGAGACCCAGTACTTC.

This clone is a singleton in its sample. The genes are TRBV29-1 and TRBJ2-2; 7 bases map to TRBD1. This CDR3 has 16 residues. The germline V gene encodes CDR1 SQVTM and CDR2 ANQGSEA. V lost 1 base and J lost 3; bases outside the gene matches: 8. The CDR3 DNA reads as TGCAGCGTTGAAGTCATAGGGACAGATTACACCGGGGAGCTGTTTTTT. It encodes CSVEVIGTDYTGELFF.

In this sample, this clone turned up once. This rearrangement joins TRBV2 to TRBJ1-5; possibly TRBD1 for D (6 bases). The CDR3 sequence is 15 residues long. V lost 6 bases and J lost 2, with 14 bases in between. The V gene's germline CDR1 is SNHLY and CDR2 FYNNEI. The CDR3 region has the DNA TGTGCCAGCAGAGAACAGGGTTCGGGCAATCAGCCCCAGCATTTT. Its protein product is CASREQGSGNQPQHF. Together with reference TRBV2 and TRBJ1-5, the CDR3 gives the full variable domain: EPEVTQTPSHQVTQMGQEVILRCVPISNHLYFYWYRQILGQKVEFLVSFYNNEISEKSEIFDDQFSVERPDGSNFTLKIRSTKLEDSAMYFCASREQGSGNQPQHFGDGTRLSIL.

The CDR3 loop reads CASSLLNRGRGMNTEAFF. The CDR3, as DNA: TGTGCCAGCAGTTTACTGAACAGGGGACGGGGGATGAACACTGAAGCTTTCTTT. This chain links TRBV27 with TRBJ1-1, with TRBD1 matching 7 bases. From germline, CDR1 is MNHEY and CDR2 SMNVEV (reference sequence). This CDR3 contains 18 residues. Germline trimming cut 2 bases from V and 0 bases from J; bases unmatched to any gene: 12.

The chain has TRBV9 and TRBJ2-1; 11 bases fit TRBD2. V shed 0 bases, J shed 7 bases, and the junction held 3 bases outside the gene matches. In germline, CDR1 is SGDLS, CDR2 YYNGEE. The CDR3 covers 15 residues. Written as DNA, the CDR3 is TGTGCCAGCAGCGTAGAGACTAGCGGGATAAATGAGCAGTTCTTC. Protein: CASSVETSGINEQFF.

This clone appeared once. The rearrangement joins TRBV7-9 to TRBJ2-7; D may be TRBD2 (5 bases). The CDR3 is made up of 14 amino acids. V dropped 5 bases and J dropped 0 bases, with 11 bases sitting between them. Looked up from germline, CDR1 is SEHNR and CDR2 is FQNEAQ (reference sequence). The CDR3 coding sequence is TGTGCCAGCAGCCTCCACGACTACTCCTACGAGCAGTACTTC. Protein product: CASSLHDYSYEQYF.

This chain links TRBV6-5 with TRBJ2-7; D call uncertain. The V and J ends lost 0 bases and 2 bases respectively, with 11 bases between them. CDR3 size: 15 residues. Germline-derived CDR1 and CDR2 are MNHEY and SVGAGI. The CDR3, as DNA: TGTGCCAGCAGTTACTCGTTGACCGATCCCTACGAGCAGTACTTC. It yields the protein CASSYSLTDPYEQYF.

The CDR3 here is CASSWQGAGNEQFF. DNA of the CDR3: TGTGCCAGCAGCTGGCAGGGGGCGGGTAATGAGCAGTTCTTC. V and J are TRBV7-9 and TRBJ2-1, with 8 bases matching TRBD1. The CDR3 runs to 14 residues. V lost 4 bases to trimming and J lost 7 bases; unmatched junction nucleotides: 6. CDR1 is SEHNR, CDR2 FQNEAQ, per germline (reference sequence).

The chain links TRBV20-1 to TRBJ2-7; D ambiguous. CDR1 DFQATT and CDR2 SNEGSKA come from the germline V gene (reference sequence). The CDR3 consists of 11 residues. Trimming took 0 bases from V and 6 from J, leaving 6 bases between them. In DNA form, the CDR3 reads TGCAGTGCTAGAGATGGTATCGAGCAGTACTTC. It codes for CSARDGIEQYF.